These 26 T cell receptor beta chains came from one sample sequenced in a study of T cell responses to AZD1222 COVID-19 vaccine. Libraries were prepared by immunoSEQ multiplex PCR; TCRdb keeps only in-frame clonotypes and omits some of them. The table includes 120,000 to 150,000 clones, under 95% detected once. The source material was peripheral blood, sampled on day 0 of MenACWY control vaccination. The origin of the receptors is an adult in good health.

A single count supports this clone. The chain couples TRBV19 to TRBJ2-7; 10 positions match TRBD1. Germline V gene sequence: CDR1 LNHDA, CDR2 SQIVND (reference sequence). Trimming took 6 bases from V and 4 from J; bases not matched to a gene: 6. The CDR3 has 14 residues. The CDR3 is CASSTGTGVYEQYF. The CDR3 nucleotides read TGTGCCAGTAGCACCGGGACAGGGGTTTACGAGCAGTACTTC. Complete variable domain (other parts from reference TRBV19 and TRBJ2-7): DGGITQSPKYLFRKEGQNVTLSCEQNLNHDAMYWYRQDPGQGLRLIYYSQIVNDFQKGDIAEGYSVSREKKESFPLTVTSAQKNPTAFYLCASSTGTGVYEQYFGPGTRLTVT.

The rearrangement uses TRBV19 and TRBJ2-7; the D is unclear. The CDR3 is 15 residues long. V gave up 3 bases and J gave up 5 bases, with 17 bases separating them. CDR1 LNHDA and CDR2 SQIVND come from the germline V gene (reference sequence). CDR3 in amino acids: CASSIGPALSHEQYF. The CDR3 nucleotides read TGTGCCAGTAGTATTGGGCCAGCACTTTCTCACGAGCAGTACTTC.

J is TRBJ2-5 and V is TRBV19; 9 nucleotides align to TRBD2. Trimming removed 4 bases from V and 4 bases from J; junction bases left unmatched: 7. This CDR3 comprises 15 residues. Per germline, CDR1 LNHDA and CDR2 SQIVND (reference sequence). CDR3 sequence reads: CASSSGRALGETQYF. The CDR3 nucleotides are TGTGCCAGTAGTAGCGGGAGGGCCCTTGGAGAGACCCAGTACTTC.

The chain uses TRBV28 and TRBJ1-1, with 8 bases identical to TRBD1. V trimming: 8 bases; J trimming: 0 bases; junction bases outside the gene matches: 11. This CDR3 comprises 16 residues. The germline V gene has CDR1 MDHEN and CDR2 SYDVKM. The CDR3 DNA reads TGTGCCAGCCAACCTCAGGGGGCCACCTTGAACACTGAAGCTTTCTTT. Amino acids: CASQPQGATLNTEAFF.

V and J are TRBV27 and TRBJ2-1; 9 bases align to TRBD2. Germline lookup yields CDR1 MNHEY and CDR2 SMNVEV (reference sequence). This CDR3 has 16 amino acids. Trimming took 6 bases from V and 2 from J; bases not matched to a gene: 8. CDR3 sequence: CASRTFSGGPYNEQFF. CDR3 bases: TGTGCCAGCAGGACCTTTAGCGGGGGACCCTACAATGAGCAGTTCTTC.

The gene calls are TRBV25-1 and TRBJ1-5; no clear D. Germline CDR1 and CDR2: MGHDK and SYGVNS. CDR3 length: 13 residues. The V end lost 6 bases, the J end lost 7 bases, and 13 bases lay between the germline ends. The CDR3 DNA is TGTGCCAGCAGCTGGAGGGTTAACCAGCCCCAGCATTTT. It is translated as CASSWRVNQPQHF.

V usage is TRBV6-4 and J usage is TRBJ2-3, with 10 bases identical to TRBD1. The CDR3 has 13 residues. Germline CDR1 and CDR2: MRHNA and SNTAGT. The V gene end was trimmed by 8 bases and the J gene end by 2 bases; junction bases not matched to a gene: 1. Written as DNA, the CDR3 is TGTGCCAGCGGACAGGGGGTCACAGATACGCAGTATTTT. Residues: CASGQGVTDTQYF.

V and J are TRBV28 and TRBJ1-3; the D is unclear. The V and J ends lost 11 bases and 2 bases respectively, with 16 bases between them. This CDR3 region has 14 residues. CDR1 is MDHEN and CDR2 is SYDVKM in the germline V gene. The chain's CDR3 is CAAVGNAAGNTIYF. Written as DNA, the CDR3 is TGTGCCGCAGTGGGCAACGCGGCTGGAAACACCATATATTTT.

This chain connects TRBV3-1 (or the pseudogene TRBV3-2) to TRBJ1-6; D call uncertain. Germline loops: CDR1 LGHDT, CDR2 YNNKEL (reference sequence). This CDR3 has 15 residues. V was shortened by 0 bases and J by 5 bases, with 8 bases between the two germline ends. In nucleotides, the CDR3 is TGTGCCAGCAGCCAAGAGACATTTAATAATTCACCCCTCCACTTT. Amino acids: CASSQETFNNSPLHF.

The chain is built from TRBV27 and TRBJ2-7, with 10 bases matching TRBD2. V trimming: 6 bases; J trimming: 4 bases; junction bases outside the gene matches: 12. Germline V gives CDR1 MNHEY, CDR2 SMNVEV (reference sequence). CDR3 length equals 16 residues. This chain's CDR3 is CASRLAGEGGWYEQYF. As DNA, the CDR3 is TGTGCCAGCAGGCTAGCGGGAGAGGGGGGTTGGTACGAGCAGTACTTC.

This chain uses TRBV6-1 with TRBJ1-4; D is unresolved. Trimming took 1 base from V and 1 from J, leaving 10 bases between them. The CDR3 has 16 amino acids. Germline V gives CDR1 MNHNS, CDR2 SASEGT. For the CDR3, the DNA is TGTGCCAGCAGTGAAGGAGCCGGGTTAACTAATGAAAAACTGTTTTTT. This codes for CASSEGAGLTNEKLFF.

The chain joins TRBV9 to TRBJ1-2, with TRBD1 matching over 9 bases. With 7 bases clipped from V and 8 bases from J, the junction kept 15 bases outside the gene matches. This CDR3 contains 15 residues. Germline V gene lookup returns CDR1 SGDLS and CDR2 YYNGEE. The CDR3 protein is CASAGIQGAVKGYTF. Here the CDR3 DNA reads TGTGCCAGCGCTGGGATACAGGGGGCCGTGAAGGGCTACACCTTC.

The CDR3: CASSQVSGGRGSQPQHF. The CDR3 DNA reads TGTGCCAGCAGCCAAGTATCAGGTGGCAGGGGAAGTCAGCCCCAGCATTTT. The V call is TRBV4-2, the J call TRBJ1-5, with D maybe TRBD1 (6 bases). The germline V and J ends were trimmed by 1 base and 6 bases, with 19 bases remaining between them. The CDR3 has 17 residues. CDR1 is LGHNA, CDR2 YNFKEQ, per germline.

The chain is built from TRBV24-1 and TRBJ2-2; TRBD2 matches at 8 bases. The CDR3 is 14 residues long. Losses at the gene ends were 7 bases for V and 4 bases for J; bases not matched to a gene: 4. Germline assignment: CDR1 KGHDR and CDR2 SFDVKD. The CDR3: CATRAGGTTGELFF. The DNA of the CDR3 is TGTGCCACCAGGGCGGGGGGAACCACCGGGGAGCTGTTTTTT.

The chain employs TRBV2 and TRBJ1-5; D gene uncertain. The V end lost 4 bases, the J end lost 6 bases, and 10 bases lay between the germline ends. Per the germline V gene, CDR1 is SNHLY and CDR2 is FYNNEI. CDR3 length equals 13 residues. The CDR3 is CASSAPNSQPQHF. The CDR3 nucleotides are TGTGCCAGCAGTGCCCCGAACTCTCAGCCCCAGCATTTT.

The rearrangement links TRBV2 to TRBJ2-7; 9 bases fit TRBD1. CDR1 and CDR2 (germline): SNHLY, FYNNEI. V lost 7 bases and J lost 3; bases outside the gene matches: 4. There are 13 residues in the CDR3. CDR3 region: CASKGQGGYEQYF. The CDR3 DNA follows: TGTGCCAGCAAGGGACAGGGTGGCTACGAGCAGTACTTC.

The chain joins TRBV5-1 to TRBJ1-1; a weak D match, TRBD1 (5 bases). The germline CDR1 and CDR2 sequences are SGHRS and YFSETQ. The V gene lost 0 bases and the J gene lost 0 bases, with 15 bases spanning the gap. The CDR3 has 17 residues. CDR3 loop: CASSLAGGHLMNTEAFF. DNA of the CDR3: TGCGCCAGCAGCTTGGCGGGCGGACATCTGATGAACACTGAAGCTTTCTTT.

This clone was seen repeatedly, ten times or more. The chain recombines TRBV2 with TRBJ2-1; no definite D call. Germline V gene data show CDR1 as SNHLY and CDR2 as FYNNEI. The CDR3 runs to 13 residues. Trimming stripped 8 bases from V and 0 bases from J, with 8 bases between. Here the CDR3 DNA reads TGTGCCAGCTCTGACGTCTCCTACAATGAGCAGTTCTTC. It translates to CASSDVSYNEQFF.

The CDR3 reads CASSEGIRGEKLFF. The CDR3 DNA reads TGTGCCAGCAGTGAAGGGATTCGAGGGGAAAAACTGTTTTTT. The rearrangement uses TRBV6-1 and TRBJ1-4; D remains ambiguous. The V gene's germline CDR1 is MNHNS and CDR2 SASEGT. The CDR3 has 14 residues. V was pared by 1 base and J by 8 bases, with 11 bases between.

The chain joins TRBV9 to TRBJ2-4; 8 bases align to TRBD1. This CDR3 contains 14 residues. Germline CDR1 reads SGDLS; CDR2 reads YYNGEE. With V trimmed by 0 bases and J by 9 bases, 5 bases remained unmatched. Written as DNA, the CDR3 is TGTGCCAGCAGCGTAGCTGACAGGGGAGGCATTCAGTACTTC. It encodes CASSVADRGGIQYF.

This rearrangement joins TRBV3-1 (or the pseudogene TRBV3-2) to TRBJ2-7; maybe TRBD2 (5 bases). Trimming shortened V by 4 bases and J by 4 bases, and 8 bases separated the two germline ends. The CDR3 contains 12 residues. Per the germline V gene, CDR1 is LGHDT and CDR2 is YNNKEL (reference sequence). The CDR3 is CASSRRDYEQYF. As DNA, the CDR3 is TGTGCCAGCAGCCGTCGGGATTACGAGCAGTACTTC.

This clone was recorded once. The gene calls are TRBV14 and TRBJ2-2; possible D gene TRBD1, 6 bases. The CDR3 is made up of 19 amino acids. Germline assignment: CDR1 SGHDN and CDR2 FVKESK. Trimming shortened V by 5 bases and J by 1 base, and 23 bases separated the two germline ends. The CDR3 reads CASSFRRFQGPRNTGELFF. CDR3 DNA sequence: TGTGCCAGCAGCTTTCGGAGATTTCAGGGGCCTCGGAACACCGGGGAGCTGTTTTTT.

This clone has a single count. The chain joins TRBV5-6 to TRBJ1-1, with a possible D match to TRBD1 (5 bases). Between the trimmed V and J ends, which lost 3 bases and 0 bases, there was a span of 15 bases. There are 16 residues in the CDR3. CDR1 is SGHDT and CDR2 is YYEEEE in the germline V gene. The CDR3 reads CASSSKPGTLNTEAFF. CDR3 DNA: TGTGCCAGCAGCTCGAAACCCGGGACTTTGAACACTGAAGCTTTCTTT.

This clone was counted between two and nine times. This chain links TRBV30 with TRBJ2-5, with 10 bases that match TRBD2. Germline values: CDR1 GTSNPN, CDR2 SVGIG (reference sequence). J lost 5 bases, V lost 1 base, and 7 bases had no gene match. The CDR3 covers 15 residues. This CDR3 reads CAWSGSGGATETQYF. CDR3 DNA: TGTGCCTGGAGTGGAAGCGGGGGGGCCACGGAGACCCAGTACTTC.

The CDR3 reads CAISESSGARGEQFF. The CDR3 DNA sequence: TGTGCCATCAGTGAGAGCTCCGGTGCCCGAGGTGAGCAGTTCTTC. The chain combines TRBV10-3 with TRBJ2-1; D is unresolved. The germline V and J ends were trimmed by 2 bases and 9 bases, with 17 bases remaining between them. This CDR3 has 15 residues. CDR1 is ENHRY, CDR2 SYGVKD, per germline.

The gene calls are TRBV27 and TRBJ2-7, with 7 bases lining up with TRBD2. The length of the CDR3 is 12 residues. With V trimmed by 3 bases and J by 7 bases, 3 bases remained unmatched. Germline V CDR1 and CDR2: MNHEY, SMNVEV (reference sequence). In nucleotides, the CDR3 is TGTGCCAGCAGTTTGGGAGGGCCTGAGCAGTACTTC. As protein: CASSLGGPEQYF.